This T cell receptor beta chain originates from a study of response to subunit inactivated influenza vaccine. General observations from the study: After each seasonal influenza vaccination, few new T cells are recruited, the authors suggested.

The CDR3 runs to 15 residues. CDR1 and CDR2 (germline): SGHRS, YFSETQ. V trimming: 2 bases; J trimming: 3 bases; junction bases outside the gene matches: 4. TCRdb re-analysed the RT-PCR reads in MiXCR, keeping a single row per CDR3 protein. In the table there are over 400,000 distinct CDR3 sequences, around 9.9% of which are singletons. This clonotype came up a few times. Antigen: not known. The chain employs TRBV5-1 and TRBJ2-2; 7 bases line up with TRBD2. The sample consisted of PBMCs from blood, taken about 6 weeks after vaccination. The origin of this receptor is a middle-aged man who received an inactivated influenza vaccine. The CDR3 DNA reads TGCGCCAGCAGCTTAGCGGGGTCAGACACCGGGGAGCTGTTTTTT. It yields the protein CASSLAGSDTGELFF.